Presented here are 30 T cell receptor beta chains from one specimen sequenced in a study of blood T cell repertoires in COVID-19. The table came from immunoSEQ multiplex PCR; TCRdb's copy has only in-frame clones and leaves some out. There are some 220,000 clones in the sample; around four fifths occur only once, and roughly 20% lies in the top ten. Material: peripheral blood. The receptors shown here come from an elderly woman with active or convalescent COVID-19.

The gene calls are TRBV28 and TRBJ1-2; D perhaps matches TRBD1 (5 bases). The germline V gene has CDR1 MDHEN and CDR2 SYDVKM. The CDR3 length is 14 residues. The V end lost 5 bases, the J end lost 5 bases, and 15 bases lay between the germline ends. The CDR3 DNA sequence: TGTGCCAGCAGTGGGGGGAGAGGTGGTTATGGCTACACCTTC. Protein sequence: CASSGGRGGYGYTF.

The chain uses TRBV5-1 and TRBJ2-5, with TRBD2 matching 8 bases. With 0 bases clipped from V and 4 bases from J, the junction kept 2 bases outside the gene matches. The CDR3 contains 14 residues. Per germline, CDR1 SGHRS and CDR2 YFSETQ. In DNA form, the CDR3 reads TGCGCCAGCAGCTTGGCGGCGGGAGGAGAGACCCAGTACTTC. Encoded protein: CASSLAAGGETQYF.

This sequence joins TRBV29-1 and TRBJ2-1, with 8 nucleotides matching TRBD2. Germline loops: CDR1 SQVTM, CDR2 ANQGSEA. V lost 4 bases, J lost 3 bases, and 5 bases stayed unmatched. This CDR3 has 14 amino acids. The CDR3 nucleotides read TGCAGCGTTGTTGGCGGGAGGCGCTACAATGAGCAGTTCTTC. Translated: CSVVGGRRYNEQFF.

Written as DNA, the CDR3 is TGTGCCAGCAGCCAAGATCATGGGGCGACTTCTGTCTATGGCTACACCTTC. Translating gives CASSQDHGATSVYGYTF. V usage is TRBV4-2 and J usage is TRBJ1-2; D possibly corresponds to TRBD1 (5 bases). Germline V gene data show CDR1 as LGHNA and CDR2 as YNFKEQ. CDR3 size: 17 residues. Trimming removed 0 bases at V and 4 bases at J, with 18 bases between.

The chain uses TRBV18 and TRBJ2-3; possibly TRBD1 for D (6 bases). The V gene's germline CDR1 is KGHSH and CDR2 LQKENI. V shed 0 bases and J shed 8 bases, with 21 bases lying between them. The CDR3 covers 17 residues. DNA for the CDR3: TGTGCCAGCTCACCACCCCAGGGGCCCAATGTTCGGGTTACGCAGTATTTT. Translating it yields CASSPPQGPNVRVTQYF.

The V call is TRBV25-1, the J call TRBJ2-7; D not resolved. The germline V gene encodes CDR1 MGHDK and CDR2 SYGVNS. V was shortened by 8 bases and J by 0 bases, with 8 bases between the two germline ends. CDR3 length: 12 residues. The CDR3 spells CASRTYSYEQYF. CDR3 coding DNA: TGTGCCAGCCGCACCTACTCCTACGAGCAGTACTTC.

The V and J genes are TRBV6-2 or TRBV6-3 and TRBJ2-5; 11 bases map to TRBD2. This CDR3 contains 13 residues. The V segment lost 5 bases and the J segment 10 bases; nucleotides outside the gene matches: 6. The germline gives CDR1 MNHEY, CDR2 SVGEGT. The CDR3 DNA reads TGTGCCAGCAGTCTCCGACTAGCGGGGTTCCAGTACTTC. Its translation is CASSLRLAGFQYF.

The chain joins TRBV27 to TRBJ2-5, with 8 positions matching TRBD1. The CDR3 runs to 13 residues. Germline CDR1 and CDR2: MNHEY and SMNVEV (reference sequence). J was trimmed by 2 bases and V by 7 bases; bases with no gene match: 3. As DNA, the CDR3 is TGTGCCAGCACCCGGACAGGGCAAGAGACCCAGTACTTC. Protein product: CASTRTGQETQYF.

The chain uses TRBV28 and TRBJ1-5; maybe TRBD1 (5 bases). This CDR3 is 14 amino acids long. The germline gives CDR1 MDHEN, CDR2 SYDVKM. V was trimmed by 10 bases and J by 3 bases, leaving 16 bases between them. The CDR3 region is CATTFDSANQPQHF. The DNA of the CDR3 is TGTGCCACCACTTTCGACAGCGCCAATCAGCCCCAGCATTTT.

The rearrangement joins TRBV24-1 to TRBJ1-5, with TRBD1 matching over 7 bases. V shed 8 bases, J shed 3 bases, and the junction held 9 bases outside the gene matches. The CDR3 runs 15 residues. Germline V gene data show CDR1 as KGHDR and CDR2 as SFDVKD. This CDR3 reads CATKGTAGFNQPQHF. The CDR3 bases are TGTGCCACCAAAGGGACAGCAGGGTTCAATCAGCCCCAGCATTTT.

J is TRBJ2-5 and V is TRBV7-9; no firm D call. Germline CDR1 reads SEHNR; CDR2 reads FQNEAQ (reference sequence). Between the trimmed V and J ends, which lost 4 bases and 2 bases, there was a span of 14 bases. The CDR3 spans 15 residues. CDR3 loop: CASSSPFGRQETQYF. The CDR3 DNA reads TGTGCCAGCAGCTCCCCGTTTGGCAGACAAGAGACCCAGTACTTC.

The J gene is TRBJ1-1, the V gene TRBV5-1; D is possibly TRBD1 (6 bases). Germline CDR1 is SGHRS and CDR2 is YFSETQ. V was pared by 4 bases and J by 5 bases, with 12 bases between. The CDR3 extends over 13 amino acids. CDR3 region: CASSEQGGTEAFF. In DNA form, the CDR3 reads TGCGCCAGCAGCGAACAGGGAGGGACTGAAGCTTTCTTT.

The chain is built from TRBV27 and TRBJ1-5; 8 bases agree with TRBD1. J lost 1 base, V lost 5 bases, and 10 bases had no gene match. The germline V gene encodes CDR1 MNHEY and CDR2 SMNVEV (reference sequence). This CDR3 contains 17 residues. CDR3 residues: CASSPRTGFGSNQPQHF. CDR3 sequence (DNA): TGTGCCAGCAGTCCACGGACAGGGTTTGGGAGCAATCAGCCCCAGCATTTT.

The rearrangement joins TRBV19 to TRBJ1-2; TRBD1 matches at 7 bases. Losses at the gene ends were 5 bases for V and 0 bases for J; bases not matched to a gene: 12. The germline V gene encodes CDR1 LNHDA and CDR2 SQIVND (reference sequence). The CDR3 runs 17 residues. The CDR3 region is CASSWTTGSRANYGYTF. The CDR3 DNA sequence: TGTGCCAGTAGTTGGACGACAGGGTCCAGAGCTAACTATGGCTACACCTTC.

The V call is TRBV27, the J call TRBJ1-1; D may be TRBD1 (6 bases). This CDR3 spans 15 amino acids. In germline, CDR1 is MNHEY, CDR2 SMNVEV (reference sequence). Trimming stripped 5 bases from V and 0 bases from J, with 13 bases between. The CDR3 here is CASSPGYRVNTEAFF. The CDR3 DNA reads as TGTGCCAGCAGTCCTGGCTACAGGGTGAACACTGAAGCTTTCTTT.

V gene TRBV15 combines with J gene TRBJ2-7; 9 bases are shared with TRBD1. The V gene's germline CDR1 is LNHNV and CDR2 YYDKDF (reference sequence). The CDR3 loop spans 12 amino acids. The J segment lost 4 bases and the V segment lost 8 bases, leaving 3 bases of the junction unmatched. The CDR3 DNA sequence: TGTGCCACCTCCGGGACAGGGTACGAGCAGTACTTC. Its translation: CATSGTGYEQYF.

This clone was observed a few times. The chain combines TRBV7-2 with TRBJ1-4; TRBD1 is a possible D gene (6 bases). Germline-derived CDR1 and CDR2 are SGHTA and FQGNSA. This CDR3 is built from 16 residues. V shed 5 bases and J shed 0 bases, with 13 bases lying between them. CDR3 sequence reads: CASSPDRSSTNEKLFF. Written as DNA, the CDR3 is TGTGCCAGCAGCCCTGACAGGAGCTCAACTAATGAAAAACTGTTTTTT.

V is TRBV7-8 and J is TRBJ1-1; 7 bases fit TRBD1. V shed 6 bases and J 0 bases; nucleotides not matched to a gene: 7. The CDR3 runs 15 residues. Germline CDR1 and CDR2: SGHVS and FQNEAQ. This CDR3 is CASRRTGVVNTEAFF. For the CDR3, the DNA is TGTGCCAGCAGGCGGACAGGCGTTGTGAACACTGAAGCTTTCTTT.

A few counts support this clone. The V call is TRBV18, the J call TRBJ2-3, with D possibly being TRBD2 (5 bases). This CDR3 is built from 12 residues. V was clipped by 5 bases and J by 6 bases, with 9 bases between them. Germline CDR1 is KGHSH and CDR2 is LQKENI. CDR3 protein: CASSNTGDTQYF. CDR3 in DNA: TGTGCCAGCTCAAATACGGGGGATACGCAGTATTTT.

The rearrangement links TRBV19 to TRBJ2-1, with 12 nucleotides matching TRBD2. Losses at the gene ends were 5 bases for V and 9 bases for J; bases not matched to a gene: 8. The CDR3 covers 15 residues. CDR1 and CDR2 (germline): LNHDA, SQIVND (reference sequence). The CDR3 DNA reads as TGTGCCAGTAGTTCTACTAGCGGGAGGAACGTTGAGCAGTTCTTC. It codes for CASSSTSGRNVEQFF.

This clone was recorded once. The V and J genes are TRBV18 and TRBJ1-1; D may be TRBD1 (6 bases). Germline-derived CDR1 and CDR2 are KGHSH and LQKENI. The length of the CDR3 is 14 residues. Trimming pared 3 bases from V and 3 bases from J, leaving 11 bases between. The CDR3 region has the DNA TGTGCCAGCTCACCGCAACCAGGGGACACTGAAGCTTTCTTT. Its translation is CASSPQPGDTEAFF.

The chain is built from TRBV11-2 and TRBJ2-1; D uncertain. Germline V gene lookup returns CDR1 SGHAT and CDR2 FQNNGV. The CDR3 length is 14 residues. Trimming left V 0 bases short and J 6 bases short, with 9 bases between. The CDR3 DNA follows: TGTGCCAGCAGCTTAGACCAGATCGTCAATGAGCAGTTCTTC. Protein: CASSLDQIVNEQFF.

This clone was seen just once. This chain links TRBV6-5 with TRBJ2-1; D is unclear. Germline-derived CDR1 and CDR2 are MNHEY and SVGAGI. The V and J ends lost 6 bases and 0 bases respectively, with 12 bases between them. This CDR3 is built from 15 residues. CDR3: CASRRGVSSYNEQFF. CDR3 in DNA: TGTGCCAGCAGACGAGGCGTCAGCTCCTACAATGAGCAGTTCTTC.

The rearrangement links TRBV7-2 to TRBJ2-5; 7 bases agree with TRBD2. There are 15 residues in the CDR3. With 5 bases clipped from V and 7 bases from J, the junction kept 13 bases outside the gene matches. From germline, CDR1 is SGHTA and CDR2 FQGNSA. CDR3 bases: TGTGCCAGCAGCACAAGACTAGCCCGGGATGGGACCCAGTACTTC. It translates to CASSTRLARDGTQYF.

V usage is TRBV6-5 and J usage is TRBJ1-2; 9 positions match TRBD1. In germline, CDR1 is MNHEY, CDR2 SVGAGI. V was clipped by 0 bases and J by 2 bases; unmatched bases: 1. This CDR3 has 15 residues. CDR3 coding DNA: TGTGCCAGCAGTTACTCAGGACAGGGGAACTATGGCTACACCTTC. This translates into CASSYSGQGNYGYTF.

This clone was seen a few times. The chain links TRBV4-3 to TRBJ2-3; 7 bases match TRBD2. The CDR3 totals 14 residues. J lost 3 bases, V lost 5 bases, and 5 bases had no gene match. The germline gives CDR1 LGHNA, CDR2 YSLEER. CDR3 sequence (DNA): TGCGCCAGCAGCAGGGGACTACAAACAGATACGCAGTATTTT. The encoded protein is CASSRGLQTDTQYF.

The chain carries TRBV6-2 or TRBV6-3 and TRBJ2-3; 8 bases fit TRBD2. The CDR3 length is 15 residues. In germline, CDR1 is MNHEY, CDR2 SVGEGT. Germline trimming cut 3 bases from V and 4 bases from J; bases unmatched to any gene: 6. This CDR3 reads CASSYGGGRADTQYF. CDR3 coding DNA: TGTGCCAGCAGTTATGGCGGGGGGCGCGCAGATACGCAGTATTTT.

This chain joins TRBV3-1 (or the pseudogene TRBV3-2) and TRBJ1-2, with 7 nucleotides matching TRBD1. The V gene end was trimmed by 4 bases and the J gene end by 5 bases; junction bases not matched to a gene: 10. The CDR3 extends over 15 amino acids. The germline gives CDR1 LGHDT, CDR2 YNNKEL (reference sequence). CDR3 coding DNA: TGTGCCAGCAGCCTGAGACGGGACAGCCAATATGGCTACACCTTC. This codes for CASSLRRDSQYGYTF.

The genes are TRBV19 and TRBJ2-7; 10 bases map to TRBD1. V shed 5 bases, J shed 2 bases, and the junction held 9 bases outside the gene matches. This CDR3 comprises 16 residues. Germline CDR1 is LNHDA and CDR2 is SQIVND (reference sequence). This CDR3 is CASSLTYGTGAYEQYF. For the CDR3, the DNA is TGTGCCAGTAGTCTTACCTACGGGACAGGGGCCTACGAGCAGTACTTC.

This clone came up a few times. V gene TRBV19 combines with J gene TRBJ2-3, with 9 bases fitting TRBD2. This CDR3 is 14 amino acids long. Germline V gene data show CDR1 as LNHDA and CDR2 as SQIVND (reference sequence). V shed 7 bases and J 3 bases; nucleotides not matched to a gene: 5. CDR3 in DNA: TGTGCCAGTACGAGGACTAGCGAAACAGATACGCAGTATTTT. Residues: CASTRTSETDTQYF.